This paragraph reports one T cell receptor (beta chain). Its antigen is undetermined. Germline V gene sequence: CDR1 DFQATT, CDR2 SNEGSKA (reference sequence). Trimming left V 1 base short and J 7 bases short, with 13 bases between. The CDR3 extends over 14 amino acids. These data come from a study of human T cells and chemical hapten exposure. Study background: Predominantly women, the patients had alopecia areata, totalis or universalis.

Time point in this sample: patch test 2, 6 weeks after DPC sensitization. As to treatment: therapeutic diphenylcyclopropenone sensitization with weekly scalp DPC. TCRdb re-analysed the RACE reads in MiXCR, keeping a single row per CDR3 protein. Found here are under 450,000 distinct CDR3 sequences, 6% to 7% of them singletons; the top ten hold over 5.5%. Study results and caveats: Patch test score was positively correlated with the counts of PT1 expanded TCRs.

The source is a woman between 18 and 29 years old with alopecia areata. Some clones in this sample may be carry-over from other donors' samples. V is TRBV20-1 and J is TRBJ1-4, with a tentative D call TRBD1 (5 bases). Source: whole blood, taken in connection with sensitization to the hapten diphenylcyclopropenone (DPC). CDR3 protein: CSARVGAGGEKLFF. DNA for the CDR3: TGCAGTGCTAGAGTCGGGGCCGGAGGTGAAAAACTGTTTTTT.